The 12 T cell receptor beta chains below come from one sample, sequenced in a study of blood T cells in healthy people across ages. For the second PCR, which ran for about 7 to 11 cycles, a sample-barcoded 5' primer and a J-beta primer mix were used. From the 5' RACE reads, TCRdb called clonotypes with MiXCR, one entry per CDR3 protein. The sample comprises 1.5 million to 2 million distinct CDR3 sequences, about 49% of which are singletons, and over 2% rests with the top ten. The material sequenced was blood. Receptors originate from a woman in her forties in good health.

This clonotype was recorded a few times. This sequence joins TRBV20-1 and TRBJ2-1; TRBD2 agrees at 9 bases. The CDR3 has 16 amino acids. After removal of 5 bases from V and 7 bases from J, the junction contained 15 bases not matched to a gene. The germline V gene encodes CDR1 DFQATT and CDR2 SNEGSKA (reference sequence). The CDR3 region is CSAQGLASGLLNEQFF. The CDR3 DNA reads TGCAGTGCTCAAGGACTAGCGAGTGGATTATTGAATGAGCAGTTCTTC.

This chain joins TRBV6-1 and TRBJ2-7; 7 bases map to TRBD1. CDR3 size: 15 residues. Per germline, CDR1 MNHNS and CDR2 SASEGT. Trimming cost V 5 bases and J 4 bases; bases outside gene matches: 11. The CDR3 DNA is TGTGCCAGCAGTCTTATCAGGGACAGAGTATACGAGCAGTACTTC. The encoded protein is CASSLIRDRVYEQYF.

This rearrangement joins TRBV9 to TRBJ2-3, with no clear D. This CDR3 has 15 amino acids. The V gene's germline CDR1 is SGDLS and CDR2 YYNGEE. Trimming took 0 bases from V and 2 from J, leaving 10 bases between them. Here the CDR3 reads CASSVEFQNTDTQYF. CDR3 bases: TGTGCCAGCAGCGTAGAGTTCCAAAACACAGATACGCAGTATTTT.

This clonotype was counted between two and nine times. The chain uses TRBV27 and TRBJ1-2, with 8 bases aligning to TRBD1. The CDR3 contains 15 residues. CDR1 and CDR2 (germline): MNHEY, SMNVEV (reference sequence). V shed 7 bases, J shed 8 bases, and the junction held 15 bases outside the gene matches. This CDR3 reads CASKVRVQGARGYTF. CDR3 in DNA: TGTGCCAGCAAGGTCCGGGTTCAGGGGGCCAGGGGCTACACCTTC.

The CDR3 DNA reads as TGCGCCAGCAGCCAAGACAACGCGAACACCGGGGAGCTGTTTTTT. Protein product: CASSQDNANTGELFF. The V call is TRBV4-3, the J call TRBJ2-2; D is undetermined. The length of the CDR3 is 15 residues. CDR1 and CDR2 (germline): LGHNA, YSLEER. Trimming took 0 bases from V and 0 from J, leaving 5 bases between them.

The chain links TRBV5-5 to TRBJ2-3; D unclear. The ends were cut back, 4 bases at V and 2 bases at J, with 11 bases in the middle. The CDR3 runs to 14 residues. Germline CDR1 and CDR2: SGHKS and YYEKEE (reference sequence). CDR3 in amino acids: CASSPWRFTDTQYF. CDR3 nucleotide sequence: TGTGCCAGCAGCCCCTGGCGATTCACAGATACGCAGTATTTT. Drawing the rest from reference TRBV5-5 and TRBJ2-3, the complete variable domain is DAGVTQSPTHLIKTRGQQVTLRCSPISGHKSVSWYQQVLGQGPQFIFQYYEKEERGRGNFPDRFSARQFPNYSSELNVNALLLGDSALYLCASSPWRFTDTQYFGPGTRLTVL.

This clonotype was counted only a few times. The chain recombines TRBV20-1 with TRBJ2-1, with TRBD2 as a possible D gene (6 bases). Germline CDR1 DFQATT, CDR2 SNEGSKA (reference sequence). The CDR3 is 15 amino acids. Trimming shortened V by 0 bases and J by 4 bases, and 13 bases separated the two germline ends. This chain's CDR3 is CSARDPRGGYNEQFF. The DNA of the CDR3 is TGCAGTGCTAGAGATCCGCGGGGCGGATACAATGAGCAGTTCTTC.

The chain couples TRBV7-8 to TRBJ1-2; tentative D call: TRBD1 (5 bases). Between the trimmed V and J ends, which lost 1 base and 4 bases, there was a span of 13 bases. Germline V gene lookup returns CDR1 SGHVS and CDR2 FQNEAQ. This CDR3 has 15 amino acids. CDR3 in amino acids: CASSLESGSRYGYTF. CDR3 DNA: TGTGCCAGCAGCTTAGAGTCAGGGAGTCGCTATGGCTACACCTTC.

This chain joins TRBV5-5 and TRBJ1-4, with 7 positions matching TRBD1. The CDR3 is made up of 14 amino acids. Looked up from germline, CDR1 is SGHKS and CDR2 is YYEKEE (reference sequence). V shed 2 bases and J 4 bases; nucleotides not matched to a gene: 2. Here the CDR3 DNA reads TGTGCCAGCAGCTTCGCAGGGGGTAATGAAAAACTGTTTTTT. Translated, it gives CASSFAGGNEKLFF.

This clonotype came up a few times. The chain is built from TRBV14 and TRBJ1-2, with D uncertain. This CDR3 contains 13 residues. The V end was cut by 4 bases, the J end by 4 bases, with 10 bases between. Germline lookup yields CDR1 SGHDN and CDR2 FVKESK. CDR3 region: CASSPSPSYGYTF. DNA of the CDR3: TGTGCCAGCAGCCCCAGTCCCAGCTATGGCTACACCTTC.

Remarks on this clonotype: Because the CDR3's place on the DNA is in doubt, the DNA is left out and the CDR3 is given as listed by TCRdb. The chain has TRBV12-3 or TRBV12-4 and TRBJ2-3; the table's D call of TRBD1 was not tested on the DNA. With termini counted, the CDR3 has 16 amino acids. The CDR3 region is CASSSSTGSSTDTQYF.

This CDR3 is CASSLFGRGNRSNNSPLHF. The CDR3 nucleotides are TGTGCCAGCAGCTTATTCGGCCGTGGTAACAGATCAAATAATTCACCCCTCCACTTT. The chain joins TRBV7-2 to TRBJ1-6; D gene unclear. Trimming stripped 2 bases from V and 5 bases from J, with 22 bases between. CDR3 length: 19 amino acids. The germline V gene encodes CDR1 SGHTA and CDR2 FQGNSA. The full variable domain, completed using reference TRBV7-2 and TRBJ1-6, is GAGVSQSPSNKVTEKGKDVELRCDPISGHTALYWYRQSLGQGLEFLIYFQGNSAPDKSGLPSDRFSAERTGGSVSTLTIQRTQQEDSAVYLCASSLFGRGNRSNNSPLHFGNGTRLTVT.